Sequencing of this T cell receptor beta chain was carried out in a study of blood T cell repertoires in COVID-19. Whole-study context: Acute and convalescent COVID-19 specimens originated in the United States, Italy and Spain. T cells, B-cell-depleted T cells, or PBMCs provided the cDNA or gDNA that served as material.

The age range of participants was 18 to 89 years, with residence in some 25 US areas. Participant-given clinical history determined each cohort assignment. Germline CDR1 is SQVTM and CDR2 is ANQGSEA. V lost 0 bases to trimming and J lost 8 bases; unmatched junction nucleotides: 7. This CDR3 has 15 residues. Measured with immunoSEQ multiplex PCR; TCRdb has only the in-frame clones, and not every one. Of 140,000 to 150,000 clones listed, 88% are singletons. The sequence was obtained from a woman younger than 45 with acute COVID-19. The rearrangement uses TRBV29-1 and TRBJ1-1; 12 bases are a match to TRBD1. Sequenced sample: PBMCs or T cells enriched from blood (not recorded which). The CDR3: CSVEDFQGQGAEAFF. In DNA form, the CDR3 reads TGCAGCGTTGAAGATTTTCAGGGACAGGGGGCCGAAGCTTTCTTT.